One sample yielded the 18 T cell receptor beta chains listed below, sequenced in a study of cytomegalovirus exposure and HLA in healthy donors. Researchers ran the PCR with 60 Vbeta and 13 Jbeta primers. The assay was immunoSEQ multiplex PCR, and TCRdb's table has in-frame clones only and misses some. The profile shows under 110,000 clones, under 85% of them singletons. Material for sequencing was PBMCs. These receptors all stem from a man aged 35 to 55 in good health and CMV-seronegative.

The rearrangement uses TRBV19 and TRBJ1-5; tentative D call: TRBD1 (5 bases). The CDR3 loop spans 15 amino acids. Germline V gene sequence: CDR1 LNHDA, CDR2 SQIVND (reference sequence). V lost 3 bases, J lost 2 bases, and 11 bases lay in between. The DNA of the CDR3 is TGTGCCAGTAGTATTGTCCAGGGTGGCAATCAGCCCCAGCATTTT. Residues: CASSIVQGGNQPQHF.

The CDR3, as DNA: TGTGCCAGCAGCCAAGATGGAGGACTAGCGGTCCGGGATACGCAGTATTTT. Protein product: CASSQDGGLAVRDTQYF. The rearrangement uses TRBV14 and TRBJ2-3, with TRBD2 matching 10 bases. CDR1 is SGHDN, CDR2 FVKESK, per germline. This CDR3 spans 17 amino acids. V trimming: 0 bases; J trimming: 6 bases; junction bases outside the gene matches: 9.

The V call is TRBV9, the J call TRBJ2-2; a possible D gene is TRBD2 (5 bases). V was pared by 4 bases and J by 1 base, with 11 bases between. This CDR3 is 15 amino acids long. CDR1 is SGDLS, CDR2 YYNGEE, per germline. The CDR3 spells CASSPTGRNTGELFF. CDR3 coding DNA: TGTGCCAGCAGCCCCACGGGGAGGAACACCGGGGAGCTGTTTTTT. Full variable domain (remainder filled in from reference TRBV9 and TRBJ2-2): DSGVTQTPKHLITATGQRVTLRCSPRSGDLSVYWYQQSLDQGLQFLIQYYNGEERAKGNILERFSAQQFPDLHSELNLSSLELGDSALYFCASSPTGRNTGELFFGEGSRLTVL.

This chain links TRBV6-1 with TRBJ2-7, with D maybe TRBD2 (5 bases). The ends were cut back, 4 bases at V and 2 bases at J, with 6 bases in the middle. CDR3 length: 12 residues. From germline, CDR1 is MNHNS and CDR2 SASEGT. The CDR3, as DNA: TGTGCCAGCAGTGGCGGGCCCTACGAGCAGTACGTC. This encodes CASSGGPYEQYV.

This chain joins TRBV10-1 and TRBJ1-4; a possible D gene is TRBD1 (5 bases). In germline, CDR1 is WNHNN, CDR2 SYGVQD (reference sequence). Between the trimmed V and J ends, which lost 10 bases and 2 bases, there was a span of 14 bases. CDR3 length equals 14 residues. The DNA for the CDR3 is TGCGCCACCCGACCGACAGAGACTAATGAAAAACTGTTTTTT. Residues: CATRPTETNEKLFF.

The chain recombines TRBV4-1 with TRBJ1-1; D call uncertain. This CDR3 region has 14 residues. Germline values: CDR1 MGHRA, CDR2 YSYEKL. Trimming stripped 0 bases from V and 0 bases from J, with 5 bases between. CDR3 residues: CASSQDRLNTEAFF. CDR3 sequence (DNA): TGCGCCAGCAGCCAAGATCGTCTGAACACTGAAGCTTTCTTT.

The chain uses TRBV10-3 and TRBJ1-6, with 8 bases that match TRBD1. CDR3 length: 14 residues. Trimming took 3 bases from V and 8 from J; bases not matched to a gene: 3. Germline V gives CDR1 ENHRY, CDR2 SYGVKD. The CDR3 bases are TGTGCCATCAGTGAAGACAGGGGAGATTCACCCCTCCACTTT. Translation gives CAISEDRGDSPLHF.

The chain carries TRBV9 and TRBJ2-7, with 12 positions matching TRBD2. J was trimmed by 2 bases and V by 4 bases; bases with no gene match: 4. There are 15 residues in the CDR3. The V gene's germline CDR1 is SGDLS and CDR2 YYNGEE. CDR3 loop: CASSLTSGGPYEQYF. The CDR3 nucleotides are TGTGCCAGCAGCCTCACTAGCGGGGGGCCCTACGAGCAGTACTTC.

The table lists this clone with a few counts. The J gene is TRBJ1-1, the V gene TRBV6-5, with D perhaps TRBD1 (6 bases). The germline CDR1 and CDR2 sequences are MNHEY and SVGAGI. Trimming cost V 7 bases and J 6 bases, with 15 bases left between them. The CDR3 sequence is 13 residues long. CDR3 in DNA: TGTGCCAGCAACAAACAGGGCTATGCTGAAGCTTTCTTT. Protein: CASNKQGYAEAFF.

The chain has TRBV2 and TRBJ2-4; 8 bases fit TRBD2. The CDR3 length is 15 residues. The V and J ends lost 6 bases and 0 bases, in that order; junction bases with no gene match: 4. Germline V gene data show CDR1 as SNHLY and CDR2 as FYNNEI. The CDR3 reads CASRDSGIAKNIQYF. The CDR3 coding sequence is TGTGCCAGCAGGGATAGCGGGATAGCCAAAAACATTCAGTACTTC.

The chain links TRBV7-3 to TRBJ2-3; D not resolved. V was pared by 0 bases and J by 1 base, with 8 bases between. The germline V gene has CDR1 SGHTA and CDR2 FQGTGA. This CDR3 spans 15 amino acids. The CDR3 region has the DNA TGTGCCAGCAGCTTAACAGGAGTAGGCACAGATACGCAGTATTTT. It yields the protein CASSLTGVGTDTQYF.

V gene TRBV7-9 combines with J gene TRBJ2-5; 7 bases align to TRBD1. This CDR3 is 13 amino acids long. The germline gives CDR1 SEHNR, CDR2 FQNEAQ (reference sequence). J lost 7 bases, V lost 6 bases, and 8 bases had no gene match. CDR3 protein: CASRVTGPGTQYF. In DNA, the CDR3 is TGTGCCAGCAGGGTGACAGGGCCGGGGACCCAGTACTTC.

This clone showed up just a few times. V gene TRBV27 combines with J gene TRBJ2-1; D remains ambiguous. The CDR3 totals 15 residues. Deletions cut 2 bases from V and 6 bases from J, with 14 bases between. Germline-derived CDR1 and CDR2 are MNHEY and SMNVEV (reference sequence). The CDR3 nucleotides read TGTGCCAGCAGTTTAAATGCTAGAGGAGTCAATGAGCAGTTCTTC. This encodes CASSLNARGVNEQFF.

In its sample, this clone was seen a few times. The chain is built from TRBV30 and TRBJ2-7; 8 nucleotides agree with TRBD1. This CDR3 comprises 13 residues. Germline CDR1 and CDR2: GTSNPN and SVGIG (reference sequence). Germline trimming cut 3 bases from V and 7 bases from J; bases unmatched to any gene: 8. Written as DNA, the CDR3 is TGTGCCTGGAGCCAGGGGGCTGTAAAGGAGCAGTACTTC. Protein product: CAWSQGAVKEQYF.

In regard to this clone: The germline gene is not matched at one end of the junction; a read error may be the cause. The chain employs TRBV7-9 and TRBJ1-5, with D uncertain. This CDR3 is 13 amino acids long. Germline values: CDR1 SEHNR, CDR2 FQNEAQ (reference sequence). CDR3 protein: CSSSLSGLQPQHF. In nucleotides, the CDR3 is TGTTCCAGCAGCTTAAGTGGGCTTCAGCCCCAGCATTTT.

This clone occurred a few times. V is TRBV6-6 and J is TRBJ1-5; D is undetermined. CDR1 MNHNY and CDR2 SVGAGI come from the germline V gene (reference sequence). Trimming took off 0 bases at V and 6 bases at J, with 6 bases between the two ends. The CDR3 is made up of 13 amino acids. The CDR3 loop is CASSYSYGQPQHF. CDR3 bases: TGTGCCAGCAGTTACTCATACGGTCAGCCCCAGCATTTT.

The chain has TRBV2 and TRBJ2-5; D perhaps matches TRBD1 (6 bases). The CDR3 contains 13 residues. Trimming left V 6 bases short and J 1 base short, with 9 bases between. Germline V lookup: CDR1 SNHLY, CDR2 FYNNEI. CDR3 nucleotide sequence: TGTGCCAGCAGGGGGGACACCCAAGAGACCCAGTACTTC. Protein sequence: CASRGDTQETQYF.

J is TRBJ1-5 and V is TRBV6-1; D ambiguous. CDR1 and CDR2 from the germline V gene are MNHNS and SASEGT. The CDR3 extends over 13 amino acids. Deletions cut 10 bases from V and 0 bases from J, with 10 bases between. The CDR3 coding sequence is TGTGCCATCAACTCGGTTAGCAATCAGCCCCAGCATTTT. Its translation: CAINSVSNQPQHF.